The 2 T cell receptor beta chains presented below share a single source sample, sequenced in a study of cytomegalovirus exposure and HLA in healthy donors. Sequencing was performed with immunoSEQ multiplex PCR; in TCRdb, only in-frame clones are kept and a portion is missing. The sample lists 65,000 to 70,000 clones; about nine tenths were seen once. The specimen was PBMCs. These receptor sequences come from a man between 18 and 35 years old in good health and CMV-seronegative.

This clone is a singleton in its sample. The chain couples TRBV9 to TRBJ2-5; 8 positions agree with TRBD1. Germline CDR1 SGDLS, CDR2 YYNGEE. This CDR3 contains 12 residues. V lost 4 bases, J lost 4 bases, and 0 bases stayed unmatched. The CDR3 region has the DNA TGTGCCAGCAGCACAGGGGGAGAGACCCAGTACTTC. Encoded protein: CASSTGGETQYF.

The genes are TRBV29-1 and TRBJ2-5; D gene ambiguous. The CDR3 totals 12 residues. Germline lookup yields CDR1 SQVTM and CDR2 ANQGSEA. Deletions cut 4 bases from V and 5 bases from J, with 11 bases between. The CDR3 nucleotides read TGCAGCGTTGCGCGGCCCCCGGAGACCCAGTACTTC. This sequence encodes CSVARPPETQYF. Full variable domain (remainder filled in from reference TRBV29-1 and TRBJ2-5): SAVISQKPSRDICQRGTSLTIQCQVDSQVTMMFWYRQQPGQSLTLIATANQGSEATYESGFVIDKFPISRPNLTFSTLTVSNMSPEDSSIYLCSVARPPETQYFGPGTRLLVL.